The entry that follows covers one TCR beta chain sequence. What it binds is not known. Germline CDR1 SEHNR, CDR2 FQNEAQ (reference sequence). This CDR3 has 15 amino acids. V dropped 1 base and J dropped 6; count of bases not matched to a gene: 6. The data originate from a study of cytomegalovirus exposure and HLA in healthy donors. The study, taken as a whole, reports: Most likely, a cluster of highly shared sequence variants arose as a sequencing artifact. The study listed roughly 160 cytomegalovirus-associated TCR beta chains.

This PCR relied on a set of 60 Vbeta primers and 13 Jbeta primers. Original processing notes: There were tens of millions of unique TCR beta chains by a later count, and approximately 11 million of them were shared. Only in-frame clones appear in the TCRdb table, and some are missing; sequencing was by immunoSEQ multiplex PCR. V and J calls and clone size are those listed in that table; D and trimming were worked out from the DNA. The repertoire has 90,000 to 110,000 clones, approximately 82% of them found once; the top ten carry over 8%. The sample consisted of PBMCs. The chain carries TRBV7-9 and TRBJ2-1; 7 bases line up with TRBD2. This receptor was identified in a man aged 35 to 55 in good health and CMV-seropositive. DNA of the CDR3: TGTGCCAGCAGCTTAGGGTGGGAGGGTGTCAATGAGCAGTTCTTC. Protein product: CASSLGWEGVNEQFF.